The clone carrying this TCR beta chain came up a few times. These data originate in a study of CD8 T cells in ankylosing spondylitis. CDR3 length: 13 amino acids. Germline-derived CDR1 and CDR2 are ENHRY and SYGVKD. Trimming removed 10 bases from V and 9 bases from J, with 19 bases in between. TCRdb analysed the 5' RACE reads with MiXCR anew, one entry per CDR3 protein. The table lists some 240,000 distinct CDR3 sequences, about 24% of them singletons, with less than 0.75% in the top ten. This receptor was obtained from a male donor with ankylosing spondylitis or in good health (not recorded which). Source material: blood, either unsorted or a sorted T cell fraction (not recorded which). This chain joins TRBV10-3 and TRBJ2-1, with unresolved D. This chain's CDR3 is CATRAALHIEQFF. CDR3 coding DNA: TGTGCCACCCGCGCGGCCCTTCATATTGAGCAGTTCTTC.